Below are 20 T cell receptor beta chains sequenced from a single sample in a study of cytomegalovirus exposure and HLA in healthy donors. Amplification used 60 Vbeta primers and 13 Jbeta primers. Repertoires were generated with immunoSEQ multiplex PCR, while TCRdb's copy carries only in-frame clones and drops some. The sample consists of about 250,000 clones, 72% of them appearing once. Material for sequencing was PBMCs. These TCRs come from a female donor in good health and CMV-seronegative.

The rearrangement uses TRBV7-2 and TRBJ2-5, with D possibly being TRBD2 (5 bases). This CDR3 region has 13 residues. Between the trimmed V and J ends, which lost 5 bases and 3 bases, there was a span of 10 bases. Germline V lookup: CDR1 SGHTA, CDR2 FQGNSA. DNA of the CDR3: TGTGCCAGCAGCCCCGCCGGGGAAGAGACCCAGTACTTC. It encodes CASSPAGEETQYF.

The CDR3 reads CASSIADTDGELFF. The CDR3 region has the DNA TGTGCCAGTAGTATAGCAGATACAGACGGGGAGCTGTTTTTT. The V gene is TRBV19, the J gene TRBJ2-2, with D unclear. The CDR3 is 14 residues long. The germline V and J ends were trimmed by 1 base and 7 bases, with 10 bases remaining between them. The V gene's germline CDR1 is LNHDA and CDR2 SQIVND (reference sequence). Using reference TRBV19 and TRBJ2-2 for the parts outside the CDR3, the full variable domain is DGGITQSPKYLFRKEGQNVTLSCEQNLNHDAMYWYRQDPGQGLRLIYYSQIVNDFQKGDIAEGYSVSREKKESFPLTVTSAQKNPTAFYLCASSIADTDGELFFGEGSRLTVL.

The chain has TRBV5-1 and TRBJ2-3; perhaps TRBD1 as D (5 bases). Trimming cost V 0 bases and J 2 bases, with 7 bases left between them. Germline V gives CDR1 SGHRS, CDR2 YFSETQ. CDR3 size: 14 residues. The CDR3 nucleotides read TGCGCCAGCAGCTTGGGACAGCTCACAGATACGCAGTATTTT. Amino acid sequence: CASSLGQLTDTQYF.

The CDR3 loop is CAIRAGLGEQYF. CDR3 DNA: TGTGCCATCAGGGCGGGTTTGGGGGAGCAGTACTTC. The V call is TRBV10-3, the J call TRBJ2-7, with D perhaps matching TRBD2 (5 bases). V was clipped by 6 bases and J by 7 bases, with 13 bases between them. Per the germline V gene, CDR1 is ENHRY and CDR2 is SYGVKD. CDR3 length equals 12 residues.

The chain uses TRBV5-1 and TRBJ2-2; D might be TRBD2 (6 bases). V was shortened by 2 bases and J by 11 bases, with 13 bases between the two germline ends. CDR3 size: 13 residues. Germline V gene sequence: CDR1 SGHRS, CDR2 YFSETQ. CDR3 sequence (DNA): TGCGCCAGCAGCTTATTACCGGGGGAAGAGCTGTTTTTT. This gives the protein CASSLLPGEELFF.

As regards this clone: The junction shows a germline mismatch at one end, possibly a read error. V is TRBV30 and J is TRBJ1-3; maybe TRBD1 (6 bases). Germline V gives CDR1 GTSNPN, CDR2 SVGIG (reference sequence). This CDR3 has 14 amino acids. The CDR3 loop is CARRQQGAGNTIYF. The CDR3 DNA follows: TGTGCCCGGAGGCAACAGGGTGCTGGAAACACCATATATTTT.

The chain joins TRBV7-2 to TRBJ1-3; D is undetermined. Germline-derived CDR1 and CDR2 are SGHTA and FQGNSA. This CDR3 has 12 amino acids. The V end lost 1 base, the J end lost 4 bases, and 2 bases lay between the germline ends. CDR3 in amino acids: CASSLVGNTIYF. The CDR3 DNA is TGTGCCAGCAGCTTAGTAGGAAACACCATATATTTT.

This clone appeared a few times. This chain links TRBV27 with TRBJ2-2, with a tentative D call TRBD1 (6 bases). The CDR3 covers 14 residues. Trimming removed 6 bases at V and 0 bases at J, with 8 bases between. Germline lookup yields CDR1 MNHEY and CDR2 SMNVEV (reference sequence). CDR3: CASRGHSNTGELFF. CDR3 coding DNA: TGTGCCAGCAGGGGACACTCGAACACCGGGGAGCTGTTTTTT.

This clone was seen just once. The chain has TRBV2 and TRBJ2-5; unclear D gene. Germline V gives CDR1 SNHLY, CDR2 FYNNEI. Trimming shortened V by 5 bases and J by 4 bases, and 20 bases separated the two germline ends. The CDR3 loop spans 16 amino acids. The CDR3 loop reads CASSPDIPLRLETQYF. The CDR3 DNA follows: TGTGCCAGCAGTCCTGACATTCCCCTCCGGCTAGAGACCCAGTACTTC.

CDR3 sequence (DNA): TGTGCCAGCTCCAGGGAAAAGGGGAGCAATCAGCCCCAGCATTTT. It codes for CASSREKGSNQPQHF. The rearrangement uses TRBV18 and TRBJ1-5, with a tentative D call TRBD1 (5 bases). CDR1 and CDR2 (germline): KGHSH, LQKENI. The CDR3 extends over 15 amino acids. The V end was cut by 6 bases, the J end by 1 base, with 13 bases between.

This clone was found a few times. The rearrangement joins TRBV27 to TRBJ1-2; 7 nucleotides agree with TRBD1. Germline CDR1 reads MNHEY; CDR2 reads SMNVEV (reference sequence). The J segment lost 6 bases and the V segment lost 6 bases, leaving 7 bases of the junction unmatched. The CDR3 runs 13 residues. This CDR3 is CASSRGGTDGYTF. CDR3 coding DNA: TGTGCCAGCAGCCGAGGAGGGACAGATGGCTACACCTTC.

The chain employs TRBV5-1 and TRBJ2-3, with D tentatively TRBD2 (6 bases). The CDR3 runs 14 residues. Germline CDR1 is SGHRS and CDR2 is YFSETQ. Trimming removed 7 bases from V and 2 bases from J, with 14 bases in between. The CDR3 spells CASLPGLPTDTQYF. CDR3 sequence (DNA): TGCGCCAGCCTACCGGGACTGCCCACAGATACGCAGTATTTT.

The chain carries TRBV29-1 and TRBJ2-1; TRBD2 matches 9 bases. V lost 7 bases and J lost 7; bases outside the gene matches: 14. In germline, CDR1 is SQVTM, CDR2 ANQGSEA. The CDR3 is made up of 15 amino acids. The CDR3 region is CSATAAGGHVNEQFF. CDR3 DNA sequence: TGCAGCGCCACCGCCGCGGGAGGGCACGTAAATGAGCAGTTCTTC.

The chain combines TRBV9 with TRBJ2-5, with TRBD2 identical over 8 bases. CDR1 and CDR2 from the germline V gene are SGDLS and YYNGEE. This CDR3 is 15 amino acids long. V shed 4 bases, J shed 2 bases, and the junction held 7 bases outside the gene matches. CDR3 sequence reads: CASSSREGLQETQYF. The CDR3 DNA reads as TGTGCCAGCAGCTCCCGGGAGGGGCTACAAGAGACCCAGTACTTC.

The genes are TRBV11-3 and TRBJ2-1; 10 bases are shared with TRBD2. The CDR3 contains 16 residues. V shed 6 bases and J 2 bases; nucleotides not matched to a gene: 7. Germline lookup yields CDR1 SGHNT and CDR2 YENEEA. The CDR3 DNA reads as TGTGCCAGCAGTCTAGCGGGAGTAATCCCCTACAATGAGCAGTTCTTC. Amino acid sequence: CASSLAGVIPYNEQFF.

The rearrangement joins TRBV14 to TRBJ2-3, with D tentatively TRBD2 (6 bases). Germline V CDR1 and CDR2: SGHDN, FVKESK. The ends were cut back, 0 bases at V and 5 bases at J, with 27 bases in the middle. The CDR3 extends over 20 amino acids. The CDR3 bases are TGTGCCAGCAGCCAAGATCTCCCGAGCGGGCACTCCCTATCGGGAGATACGCAGTATTTT. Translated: CASSQDLPSGHSLSGDTQYF.

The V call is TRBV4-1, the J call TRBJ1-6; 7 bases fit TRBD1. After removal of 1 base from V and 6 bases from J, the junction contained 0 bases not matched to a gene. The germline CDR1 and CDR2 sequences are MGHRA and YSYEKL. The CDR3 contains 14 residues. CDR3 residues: CASSQGDSNSPLHF. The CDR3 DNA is TGCGCCAGCAGCCAAGGGGACAGTAATTCACCCCTCCACTTT.

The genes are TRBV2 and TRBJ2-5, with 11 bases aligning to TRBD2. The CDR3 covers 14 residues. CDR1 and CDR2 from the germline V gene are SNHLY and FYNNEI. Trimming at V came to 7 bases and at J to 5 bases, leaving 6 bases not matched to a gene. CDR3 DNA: TGTGCCAGCATAGCGGGAGGGCCCTTGGAGACCCAGTACTTC. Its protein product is CASIAGGPLETQYF.

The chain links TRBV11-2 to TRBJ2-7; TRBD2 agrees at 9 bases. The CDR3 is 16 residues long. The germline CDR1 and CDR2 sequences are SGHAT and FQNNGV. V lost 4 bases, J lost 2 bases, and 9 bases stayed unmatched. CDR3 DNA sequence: TGTGCCAGCAGCTCCCCCCGGCTAGCGGGGACCTACGAGCAGTACTTC. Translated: CASSSPRLAGTYEQYF.

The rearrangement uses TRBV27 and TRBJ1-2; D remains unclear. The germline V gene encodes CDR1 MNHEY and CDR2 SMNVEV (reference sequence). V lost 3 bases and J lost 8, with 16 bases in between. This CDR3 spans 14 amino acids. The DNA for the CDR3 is TGTGCCAGCAGTTTCAGTCCTTCTCCGGGAGGCTACACCTTC. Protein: CASSFSPSPGGYTF.